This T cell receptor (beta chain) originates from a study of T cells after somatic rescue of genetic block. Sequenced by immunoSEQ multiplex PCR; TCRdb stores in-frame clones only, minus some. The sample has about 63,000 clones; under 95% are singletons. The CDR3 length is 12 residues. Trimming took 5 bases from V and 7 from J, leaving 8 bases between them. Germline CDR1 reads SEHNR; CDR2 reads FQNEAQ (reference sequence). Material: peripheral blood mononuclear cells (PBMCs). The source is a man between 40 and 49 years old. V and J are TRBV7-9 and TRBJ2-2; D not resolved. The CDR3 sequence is CASSLKVGELFF. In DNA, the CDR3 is TGTGCCAGCAGCCTCAAAGTCGGGGAGCTGTTTTTT.